The T cell receptor beta chain under discussion was sequenced for a study of T-cell reconstitution after alpha-beta-depleted transplantation in children. Unique molecular identifiers featured in how the TCRbeta library was prepared. TCRdb ran MiXCR on the PCR reads and lists one entry per CDR3 protein. Here the sample spans about 640,000 distinct CDR3 sequences, around a sixth being singletons. CDR3 length: 15 amino acids. Germline V lookup: CDR1 SQVTM, CDR2 ANQGSEA. J lost 5 bases, V lost 5 bases, and 10 bases had no gene match. V usage is TRBV29-1 and J usage is TRBJ2-2, with TRBD1 identical over 8 bases. The sequence came from a human donor who donated a stem cell graft to a child with acute myeloid leukemia. Sequenced here: PBMCs from the stem cell graft donor, sampled from the stem cell graft. The CDR3 coding sequence is TGCAGCGTTTATCTTCAGGGGGCGATAACCGGGGAGCTGTTTTTT. Its protein is CSVYLQGAITGELFF.